This T cell receptor (beta chain) stems from a study of blood T cell repertoires in COVID-19. Those enrolled, adults aged about 18 to 95 years, came from some 23 US areas. Clinical histories supplied by participants themselves formed the basis of cohort assignment. Cohort 3 donors were reported recovered after two negative PCRs, clearance, or symptom resolution. Profiling relied on immunoSEQ multiplex PCR, and the TCRdb table lists in-frame clones only, not all of them. The sample has more than 200,000 clones; around 84% are singletons. CDR1 is MGHRA, CDR2 YSYEKL, per germline. V lost 1 base to trimming and J lost 6 bases; unmatched junction nucleotides: 12. The CDR3 has 17 amino acids.

The clonotype was recovered from a woman aged 45-65 years who had recovered from COVID-19. The chain uses TRBV4-1 and TRBJ1-2; the match to TRBD1 covers 9 bases. The material sequenced was PBMCs or T cells enriched from blood (not recorded which). The CDR3 DNA reads TGCGCCAGCAGCCAAGGTTTTCAGGACAGGGGTAAGGATGGCTACACCTTC. Its translation: CASSQGFQDRGKDGYTF.